This T cell receptor (beta chain) was profiled in a study of shared clonotypes between healthy human individuals. Study background: Donors had three CD4 naive, three CD4 memory, two CD8 naive and one CD8 memory plate apiece.

With regard to this clone: Its specificity is not known. This specimen includes other DNA sequences encoding the same CDR3.

The study's findings and limits: Researchers sampled only blood; tissue repertoires likely differ.

Generated by immunoSEQ multiplex PCR, the TCRdb table keeps only in-frame clones and is missing some. The data hold a few million clones, with approximately 95% observed a single time. CDR1 and CDR2 (germline): SGHNT, YYREEE (reference sequence). Trimming took 0 bases from V and 0 from J, leaving 9 bases between them. CDR3 length: 15 amino acids. Nashville, Tennessee was home to all donors, who were Caucasian adults. The chain has TRBV5-4 and TRBJ1-1, with D perhaps matching TRBD1 (6 bases). The sequencing input was naive CD4+ T cells from PBMCs. Described subset: CD45RA+ positively selected. This clonotype was sampled from a man younger than 35 in good health. Some clones in this sample may be carry-over from other donors' samples. CDR3 sequence reads: CASSLGGTLNTEAFF. The CDR3 DNA reads as TGTGCCAGCAGCTTGGGGGGGACATTGAACACTGAAGCTTTCTTT.